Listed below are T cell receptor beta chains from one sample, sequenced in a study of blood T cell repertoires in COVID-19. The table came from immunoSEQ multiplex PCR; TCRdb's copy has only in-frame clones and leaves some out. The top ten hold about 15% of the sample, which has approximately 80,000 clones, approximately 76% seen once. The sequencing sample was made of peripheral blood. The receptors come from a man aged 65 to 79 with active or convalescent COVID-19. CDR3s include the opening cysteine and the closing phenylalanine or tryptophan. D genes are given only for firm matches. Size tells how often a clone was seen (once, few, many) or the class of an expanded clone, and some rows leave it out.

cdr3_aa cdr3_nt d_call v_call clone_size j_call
CASREDYGEQYF TGTGCCAGCAGGGAAGACTACGGCGAGCAGTACTTC . TRBV6-1 . TRBJ2-7
CASSQEGAYSNQPQHF TGTGCCAGCAGCCAAGAGGGAGCATATAGCAATCAGCCCCAGCATTTT . TRBV4-2 few TRBJ1-5
CASSTRTALNYGYTF TGTGCCAGTAGTACCCGGACAGCTCTGAACTATGGCTACACCTTC . TRBV19 . TRBJ1-2
CAWSVTGGESEQYF TGTGCCTGGAGTGTAACCGGGGGTGAAAGCGAGCAGTACTTC . TRBV30 . TRBJ2-7
CASSIETGAGTQYF TGTGCCAGTAGTATAGAAACAGGGGCAGGGACCCAGTACTTC TRBD1 TRBV19 . TRBJ2-5
CASSSTGEDTQYF TGTGCCAGCAGCTCAACAGGGGAAGATACGCAGTATTTT TRBD1 TRBV5-6 once TRBJ2-3
CASSSTYEQYF TGTGCCAGCAGCTCTACCTACGAGCAGTACTTC . TRBV11-3 . TRBJ2-7
CSVMRSDGYTF TGCAGCGTTATGAGGTCGGATGGCTACACCTTC . TRBV29-1 . TRBJ1-2
CASSLGQSSYNSPLHF TGTGCCAGCAGCCTGGGACAGAGCTCCTATAATTCACCCCTCCACTTT TRBD1 TRBV28 . TRBJ1-6
CASSHDSSNQPQHF TGTGCCAGCAGCCACGACAGCTCCAATCAGCCCCAGCATTTT . TRBV6-5 . TRBJ1-5
CASSKPDYSGNTIYF TGTGCCAGTAGTAAACCGGACTACTCTGGAAACACCATATATTTT . TRBV19 . TRBJ1-3
CASSPPGAGNTIYF TGTGCCAGCAGCCCCCCAGGGGCTGGAAACACCATATATTTT . TRBV28 . TRBJ1-3
CASSPQENQPQHF TGTGCCAGCAGTCCACAGGAGAATCAGCCCCAGCATTTT . TRBV2 . TRBJ1-5
CASSYPPGIYTDTQYF TGTGCCAGCAGTTACCCGCCAGGGATTTACACAGATACGCAGTATTTT . TRBV6-2/TRBV6-3 . TRBJ2-3
CSVGHVSGEQYF TGCAGCGTTGGCCACGTTTCGGGAGAGCAGTACTTC . TRBV29-1 . TRBJ2-7
CASSQSLAGATGELFF TGTGCCAGCAGCCAGAGCCTAGCGGGGGCCACCGGGGAGCTGTTTTTT TRBD2 TRBV4-2 . TRBJ2-2
CASRRQGYGYTF TGTGCCAGCAGACGACAGGGTTATGGCTACACCTTC TRBD1 TRBV6-6 . TRBJ1-2
CASSRLTGAEQFF TGTGCCAGCAGTCGCCTAACAGGGGCCGAGCAGTTCTTC TRBD1 TRBV28 . TRBJ2-1
CASRGESDTQYF TGTGCCAGCAGAGGGGAATCGGATACGCAGTATTTT . TRBV27 . TRBJ2-3
CASGRDGYSSYEQYF TGTGCCAGCGGGAGGGACGGATATAGCTCCTACGAGCAGTACTTC TRBD2 TRBV6-5 . TRBJ2-7
CASRGQQANTGELFF TGTGCCAGCAGGGGACAGCAAGCGAACACCGGGGAGCTGTTTTTT TRBD1 TRBV28 once TRBJ2-2
CASSVAEGYGYGYTF TGTGCCAGCAGCGTAGCCGAGGGTTACGGCTATGGCTACACCTTC . TRBV9 . TRBJ1-2
CAWRGQYTEAFF TGTGCCTGGAGAGGACAGTACACTGAAGCTTTCTTT . TRBV30 . TRBJ1-1
CASSLRRARDEKLFF TGTGCCAGCAGCCTCCGGCGGGCAAGGGATGAAAAACTGTTTTTT . TRBV11-2 . TRBJ1-4
CASSSYRVREQYF TGTGCCAGCAGTTCCTACAGGGTTAGGGAGCAGTACTTC . TRBV12-3/TRBV12-4 . TRBJ2-7
CASSTGYIQYF TGTGCCAGCAGCACAGGGTACATTCAGTACTTC . TRBV6-6 many TRBJ2-4
CASSLPGTGTLETQYF TGTGCCAGCAGCCTTCCAGGGACAGGGACGCTCGAGACCCAGTACTTC TRBD1 TRBV5-4 . TRBJ2-5